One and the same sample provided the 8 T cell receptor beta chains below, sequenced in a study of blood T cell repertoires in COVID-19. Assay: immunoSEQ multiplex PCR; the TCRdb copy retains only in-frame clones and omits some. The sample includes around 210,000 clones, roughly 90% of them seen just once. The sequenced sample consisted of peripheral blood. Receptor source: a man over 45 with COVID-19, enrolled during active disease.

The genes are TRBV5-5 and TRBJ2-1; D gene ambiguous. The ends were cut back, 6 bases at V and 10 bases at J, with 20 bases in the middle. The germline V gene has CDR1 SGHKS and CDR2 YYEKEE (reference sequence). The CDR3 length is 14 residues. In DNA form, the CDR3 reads TGTGCCAGCACCTATTCATCGGGTTCCAGAGAGCAGTTCTTC. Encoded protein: CASTYSSGSREQFF.

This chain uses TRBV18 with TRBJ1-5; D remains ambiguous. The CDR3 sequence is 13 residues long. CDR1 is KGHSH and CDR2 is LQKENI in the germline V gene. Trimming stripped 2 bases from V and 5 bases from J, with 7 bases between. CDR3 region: CASSPGADQPQHF. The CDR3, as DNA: TGTGCCAGCTCACCAGGAGCGGATCAGCCCCAGCATTTT. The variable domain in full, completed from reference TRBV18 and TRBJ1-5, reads NAGVMQNPRHLVRRRGQEARLRCSPMKGHSHVYWYRQLPEEGLKFMVYLQKENIIDESGMPKERFSAEFPKEGPSILRIQQVVRGDSAAYFCASSPGADQPQHFGDGTRLSIL.

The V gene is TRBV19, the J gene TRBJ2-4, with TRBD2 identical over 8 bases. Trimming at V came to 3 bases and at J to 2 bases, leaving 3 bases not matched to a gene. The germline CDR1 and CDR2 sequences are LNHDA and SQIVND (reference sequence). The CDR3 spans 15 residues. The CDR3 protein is CASSIQRGPKNIQYF. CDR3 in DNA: TGTGCCAGTAGTATCCAGCGGGGGCCCAAAAACATTCAGTACTTC. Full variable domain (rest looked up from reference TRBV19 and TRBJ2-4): DGGITQSPKYLFRKEGQNVTLSCEQNLNHDAMYWYRQDPGQGLRLIYYSQIVNDFQKGDIAEGYSVSREKKESFPLTVTSAQKNPTAFYLCASSIQRGPKNIQYFGAGTRLSVL.

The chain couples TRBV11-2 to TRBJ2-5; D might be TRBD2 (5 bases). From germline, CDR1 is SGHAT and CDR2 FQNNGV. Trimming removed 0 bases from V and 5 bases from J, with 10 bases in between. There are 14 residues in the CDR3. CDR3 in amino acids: CASSLDGTGETQYF. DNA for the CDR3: TGTGCCAGCAGCTTAGACGGTACGGGGGAGACCCAGTACTTC.

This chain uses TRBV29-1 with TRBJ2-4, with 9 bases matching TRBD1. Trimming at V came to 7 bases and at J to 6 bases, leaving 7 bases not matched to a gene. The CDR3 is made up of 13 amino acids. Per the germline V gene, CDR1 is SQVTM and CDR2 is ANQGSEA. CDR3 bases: TGCAGCGCCGAACAGGGGGCTGGAAACATTCAGTACTTC. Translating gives CSAEQGAGNIQYF.

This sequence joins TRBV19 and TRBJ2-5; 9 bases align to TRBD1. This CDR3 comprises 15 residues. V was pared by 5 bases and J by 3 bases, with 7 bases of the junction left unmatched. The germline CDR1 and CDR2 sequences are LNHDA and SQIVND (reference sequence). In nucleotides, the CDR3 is TGTGCCAGTAGTCCGGGGACAGGGTTTAAAGAGACCCAGTACTTC. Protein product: CASSPGTGFKETQYF.

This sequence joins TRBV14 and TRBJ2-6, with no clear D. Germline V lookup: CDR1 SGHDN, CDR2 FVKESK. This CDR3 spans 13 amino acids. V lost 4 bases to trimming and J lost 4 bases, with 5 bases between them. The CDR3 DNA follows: TGTGCCAGCAGCCTTACAGGGGCCAACGTCCTGACTTTC. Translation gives CASSLTGANVLTF.

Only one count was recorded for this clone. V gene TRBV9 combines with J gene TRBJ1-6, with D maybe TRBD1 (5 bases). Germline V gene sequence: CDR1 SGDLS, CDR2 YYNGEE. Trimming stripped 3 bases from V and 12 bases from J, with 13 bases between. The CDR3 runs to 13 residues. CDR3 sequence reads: CASSGGGGQPLHF. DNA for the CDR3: TGTGCCAGCAGCGGGGGGGGAGGACAACCCCTCCACTTT.